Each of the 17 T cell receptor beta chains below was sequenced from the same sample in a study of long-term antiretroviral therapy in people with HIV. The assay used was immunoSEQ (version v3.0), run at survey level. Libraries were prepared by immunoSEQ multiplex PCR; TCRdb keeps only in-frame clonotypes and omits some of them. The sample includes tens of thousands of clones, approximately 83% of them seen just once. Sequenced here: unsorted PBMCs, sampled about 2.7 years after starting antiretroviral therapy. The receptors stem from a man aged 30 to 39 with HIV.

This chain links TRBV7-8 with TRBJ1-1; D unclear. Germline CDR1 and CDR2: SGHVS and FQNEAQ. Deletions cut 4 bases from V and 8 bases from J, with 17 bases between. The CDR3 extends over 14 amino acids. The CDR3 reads CASSSEGWGAEAFF. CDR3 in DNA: TGTGCCAGCAGCTCCGAGGGCTGGGGTGCGGAAGCTTTCTTT.

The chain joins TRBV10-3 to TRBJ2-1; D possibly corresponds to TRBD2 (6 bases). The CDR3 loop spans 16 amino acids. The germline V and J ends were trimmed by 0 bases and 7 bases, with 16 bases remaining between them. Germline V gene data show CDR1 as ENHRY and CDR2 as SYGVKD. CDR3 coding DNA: TGTGCCATCAGTGAGTCGAGGGACTCCCCCATGAATGAGCAGTTCTTC. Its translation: CAISESRDSPMNEQFF.

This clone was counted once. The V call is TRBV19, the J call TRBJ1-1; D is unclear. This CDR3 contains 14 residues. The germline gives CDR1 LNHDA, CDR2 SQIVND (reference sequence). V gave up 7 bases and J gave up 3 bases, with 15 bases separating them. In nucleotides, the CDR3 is TGTGCCAGTAACCCCCGTCGGAGGGACACTGAAGCTTTCTTT. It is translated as CASNPRRRDTEAFF.

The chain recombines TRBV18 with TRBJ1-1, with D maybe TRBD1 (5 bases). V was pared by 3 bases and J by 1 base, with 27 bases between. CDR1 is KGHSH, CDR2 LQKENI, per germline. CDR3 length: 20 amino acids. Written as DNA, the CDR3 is TGTGCCAGCTCACCCTCCGAATTTACAGGTCGGGGAATTTCGAACACTGAAGCTTTCTTT. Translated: CASSPSEFTGRGISNTEAFF.

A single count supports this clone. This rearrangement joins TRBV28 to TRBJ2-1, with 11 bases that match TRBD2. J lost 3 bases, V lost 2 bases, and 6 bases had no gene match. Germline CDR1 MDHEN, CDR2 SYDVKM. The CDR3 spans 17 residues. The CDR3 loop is CASSLAGLAAFYNEQFF. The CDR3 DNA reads TGTGCCAGCAGTTTAGCGGGACTAGCGGCTTTCTACAATGAGCAGTTCTTC.

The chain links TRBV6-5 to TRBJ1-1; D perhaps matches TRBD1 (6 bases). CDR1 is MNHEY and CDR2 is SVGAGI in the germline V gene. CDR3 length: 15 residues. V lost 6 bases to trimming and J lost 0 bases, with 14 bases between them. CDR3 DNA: TGTGCCAGCAGCGATTACGGACAGATGAACACTGAAGCTTTCTTT. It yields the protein CASSDYGQMNTEAFF.

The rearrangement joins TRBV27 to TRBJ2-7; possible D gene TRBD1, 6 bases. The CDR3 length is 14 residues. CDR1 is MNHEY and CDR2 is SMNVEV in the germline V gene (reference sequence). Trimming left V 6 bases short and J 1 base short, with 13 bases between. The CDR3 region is CASRILGQSYEQYF. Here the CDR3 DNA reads TGTGCCAGCAGAATTTTAGGACAGTCCTACGAGCAGTACTTC.

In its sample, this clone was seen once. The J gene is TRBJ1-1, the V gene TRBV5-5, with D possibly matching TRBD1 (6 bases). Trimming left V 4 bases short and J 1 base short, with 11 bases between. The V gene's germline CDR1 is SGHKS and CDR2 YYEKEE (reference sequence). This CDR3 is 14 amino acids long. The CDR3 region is CASSVRDTNTEAFF. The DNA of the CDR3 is TGTGCCAGCAGCGTAAGGGACACGAACACTGAAGCTTTCTTT.

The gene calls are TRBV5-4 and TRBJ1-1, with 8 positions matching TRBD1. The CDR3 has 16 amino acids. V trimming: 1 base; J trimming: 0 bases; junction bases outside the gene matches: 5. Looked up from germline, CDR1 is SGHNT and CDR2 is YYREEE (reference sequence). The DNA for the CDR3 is TGTGCCAGCAGCTTGTGGGCAGGGGGCATGAACACTGAAGCTTTCTTT. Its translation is CASSLWAGGMNTEAFF. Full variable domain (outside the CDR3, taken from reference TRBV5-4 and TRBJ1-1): ETGVTQSPTHLIKTRGQQVTLRCSSQSGHNTVSWYQQALGQGPQFIFQYYREEENGRGNFPPRFSGLQFPNYSSELNVNALELDDSALYLCASSLWAGGMNTEAFFGQGTRLTVV.

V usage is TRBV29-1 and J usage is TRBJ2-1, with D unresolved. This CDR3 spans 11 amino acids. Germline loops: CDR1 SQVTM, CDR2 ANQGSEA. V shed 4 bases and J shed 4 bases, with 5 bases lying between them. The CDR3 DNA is TGCAGCGTTGCAGGTTACAATGAGCAGTTCTTC. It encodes CSVAGYNEQFF.

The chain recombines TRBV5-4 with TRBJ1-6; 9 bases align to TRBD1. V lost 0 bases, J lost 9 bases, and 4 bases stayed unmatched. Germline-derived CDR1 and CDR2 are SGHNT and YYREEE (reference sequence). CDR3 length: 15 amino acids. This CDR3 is CASSLGLGQGSPLHF. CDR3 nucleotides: TGTGCCAGCAGCTTGGGGCTGGGACAGGGTTCACCCCTCCACTTT.

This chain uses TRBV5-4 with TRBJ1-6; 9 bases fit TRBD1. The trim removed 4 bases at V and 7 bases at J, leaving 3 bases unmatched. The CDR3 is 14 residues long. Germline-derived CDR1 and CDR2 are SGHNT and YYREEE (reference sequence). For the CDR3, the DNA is TGTGCCAGCAGCCGGGACAGGGAAAATTCACCCCTCCACTTT. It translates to CASSRDRENSPLHF.

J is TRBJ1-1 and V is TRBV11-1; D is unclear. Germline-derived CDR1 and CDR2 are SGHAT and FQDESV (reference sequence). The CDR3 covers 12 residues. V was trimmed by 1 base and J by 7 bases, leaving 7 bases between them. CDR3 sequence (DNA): TGTGCCAGCAGCTTAGTCGGCCTTGAAGCTTTCTTT. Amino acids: CASSLVGLEAFF.

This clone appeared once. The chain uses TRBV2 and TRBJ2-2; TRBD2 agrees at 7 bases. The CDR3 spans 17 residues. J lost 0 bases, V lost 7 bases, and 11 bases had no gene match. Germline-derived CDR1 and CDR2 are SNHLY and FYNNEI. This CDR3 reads CASTPGGEPANTGELFF. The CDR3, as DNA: TGTGCCAGCACCCCGGGAGGAGAGCCCGCGAACACCGGGGAGCTGTTTTTT. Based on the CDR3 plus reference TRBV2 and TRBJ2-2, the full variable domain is EPEVTQTPSHQVTQMGQEVILRCVPISNHLYFYWYRQILGQKVEFLVSFYNNEISEKSEIFDDQFSVERPDGSNFTLKIRSTKLEDSAMYFCASTPGGEPANTGELFFGEGSRLTVL.

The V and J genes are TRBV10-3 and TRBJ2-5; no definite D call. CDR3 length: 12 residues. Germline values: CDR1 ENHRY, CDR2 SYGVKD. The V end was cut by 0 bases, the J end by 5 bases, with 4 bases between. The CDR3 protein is CAISESFETQYF. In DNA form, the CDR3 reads TGTGCCATCAGTGAGTCTTTTGAGACCCAGTACTTC.

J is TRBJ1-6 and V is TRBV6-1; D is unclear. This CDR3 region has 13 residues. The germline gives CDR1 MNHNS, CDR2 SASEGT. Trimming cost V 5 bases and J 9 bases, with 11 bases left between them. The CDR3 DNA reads TGTGCCAGCAGTTGGTCAGGCAGTTCACCCCTCCACTTT. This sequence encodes CASSWSGSSPLHF.

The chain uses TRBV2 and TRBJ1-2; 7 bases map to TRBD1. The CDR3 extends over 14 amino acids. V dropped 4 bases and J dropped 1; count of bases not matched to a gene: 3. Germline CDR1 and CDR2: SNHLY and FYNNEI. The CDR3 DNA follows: TGTGCCAGCAGTGCCTGGACAGGTAACTATGGCTACACCTTC. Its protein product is CASSAWTGNYGYTF.